This passage covers 32 T cell receptor beta chains from one sample sequenced in a study of T-cell reconstitution after alpha-beta-depleted transplantation in children. Molecular barcoding with unique molecular identifiers was used for the TCRbeta library. TCRdb processed the PCR reads anew with MiXCR; each CDR3 protein has one entry. The sample consists of over 550,000 distinct CDR3 sequences, 8% to 11% of them appearing once. Sequencing used PBMCs from the stem cell graft donor, obtained from the stem cell graft. These receptors were collected from a human donor who donated a stem cell graft to a child with acute myeloid leukemia.

This clonotype was counted between two and nine times. DNA of the CDR3: TGCAGTGCTAGACTGCGGAGCCAGTTGGATTCACCCCTCCACTTT. This encodes CSARLRSQLDSPLHF. The chain joins TRBV20-1 to TRBJ1-6; no clear D. This CDR3 comprises 15 residues. Germline V CDR1 and CDR2: DFQATT, SNEGSKA (reference sequence). V dropped 2 bases and J dropped 8 bases, with 16 bases sitting between them.

The chain uses TRBV11-1 and TRBJ1-3; TRBD1 agrees at 11 bases. Germline CDR1 reads SGHAT; CDR2 reads FQDESV (reference sequence). There are 18 residues in the CDR3. With V trimmed by 5 bases and J by 2 bases, 11 bases remained unmatched. CDR3 amino acids: CASSPWTGQGGTGNTIYF. The CDR3 nucleotides are TGTGCCAGCAGCCCATGGACGGGACAGGGGGGAACTGGAAACACCATATATTTT.

This clonotype showed up just a few times. The gene calls are TRBV7-9 and TRBJ1-5; TRBD1 is a possible D gene (5 bases). CDR3 length: 17 residues. The V and J ends lost 5 bases and 4 bases respectively, with 21 bases between them. Germline CDR1 is SEHNR and CDR2 is FQNEAQ (reference sequence). CDR3 amino acids: CASSHHGQAGLNQPQHF. The CDR3 nucleotides are TGTGCCAGCAGCCACCACGGTCAAGCGGGGCTAAATCAGCCCCAGCATTTT.

This clonotype was seen many times. V and J are TRBV20-1 and TRBJ2-7, with D perhaps matching TRBD1 or TRBD2 (5 bases each). The CDR3 consists of 13 residues. V dropped 0 bases and J dropped 2 bases, with 8 bases sitting between them. Per the germline V gene, CDR1 is DFQATT and CDR2 is SNEGSKA (reference sequence). The CDR3 sequence: CSARDGGAYEQYF. For the CDR3, the DNA is TGCAGTGCTAGAGATGGGGGAGCCTACGAGCAGTACTTC.

This clonotype occurred many times. The V and J genes are TRBV6-5 and TRBJ2-1; TRBD2 is a possible D gene (5 bases). The V gene's germline CDR1 is MNHEY and CDR2 SVGAGI. V gave up 2 bases and J gave up 5 bases, with 13 bases separating them. The CDR3 is made up of 15 amino acids. CDR3 bases: TGTGCCAGCAGTTACAGCGGTCCTGGGGACAATGAGCAGTTCTTC. Translation: CASSYSGPGDNEQFF.

This clonotype was detected ten times or more. The chain recombines TRBV12-3 or TRBV12-4 with TRBJ2-2; 12 nucleotides align to TRBD2. This CDR3 is built from 14 residues. The J segment lost 8 bases and the V segment lost 6 bases, leaving 4 bases of the junction unmatched. This chain's CDR3 is CASSASGRGGELFF. The CDR3, as DNA: TGTGCCAGCAGCGCTAGCGGGAGGGGAGGGGAGCTGTTTTTT.

This clonotype was observed a handful of times. The chain couples TRBV5-6 to TRBJ2-1, with D possibly matching TRBD2 (6 bases). CDR3 length equals 15 residues. Germline CDR1 and CDR2: SGHDT and YYEEEE. The V end lost 3 bases, the J end lost 5 bases, and 15 bases lay between the germline ends. CDR3 nucleotide sequence: TGTGCCAGCAGCTCAAACCTAGCGCCCCACAATGAGCAGTTCTTC. This gives the protein CASSSNLAPHNEQFF.

This clonotype appeared a few times. The chain has TRBV12-3 or TRBV12-4 and TRBJ1-5, with 7 bases that match TRBD1. The V gene end was trimmed by 6 bases and the J gene end by 6 bases; junction bases not matched to a gene: 5. CDR3 length: 13 residues. The CDR3 sequence is CASRPTGSQPQHF. Here the CDR3 DNA reads TGTGCCAGCAGGCCGACAGGGAGTCAGCCCCAGCATTTT.

The chain links TRBV20-1 to TRBJ2-7; 9 bases are a match to TRBD2. Germline loops: CDR1 DFQATT, CDR2 SNEGSKA (reference sequence). J lost 2 bases, V lost 0 bases, and 2 bases had no gene match. The CDR3 loop spans 14 amino acids. The CDR3 DNA sequence: TGCAGTGCTAGAGATCTAGCGGGGCCCTACGAGCAGTACTTC. Its protein product is CSARDLAGPYEQYF.

V usage is TRBV7-2 and J usage is TRBJ2-3, with 8 bases lining up with TRBD2. Germline lookup yields CDR1 SGHTA and CDR2 FQGNSA. The CDR3 is made up of 17 amino acids. V dropped 3 bases and J dropped 12; count of bases not matched to a gene: 20. CDR3 sequence: CASSFTGGLVFGGLQYF. The CDR3 DNA reads as TGTGCCAGCAGCTTTACGGGGGGACTAGTGTTCGGTGGTCTACAGTATTTT.

This clonotype was detected a few times. The rearrangement uses TRBV12-3 or TRBV12-4 and TRBJ2-4; the match to TRBD2 covers 7 bases. The V and J ends lost 1 base and 9 bases, in that order; junction bases with no gene match: 3. The CDR3 is 13 residues long. CDR3 in DNA: TGTGCCAGCAGTTTAGGAGCGGGACCCATTCAGTACTTC. Translation: CASSLGAGPIQYF.

This clonotype appeared many times. V and J are TRBV12-3 or TRBV12-4 and TRBJ2-7, with 11 bases matching TRBD2. The CDR3 totals 17 residues. V lost 3 bases, J lost 4 bases, and 11 bases stayed unmatched. CDR3 sequence (DNA): TGTGCCAGCAGTTTCAAGGGTAGCGGGAGGGCCTGGTACGAGCAGTACTTC. Its protein is CASSFKGSGRAWYEQYF.

This clonotype occurred many times. The junction differs from germline at one of its ends, possibly a read error. The chain has TRBV12-3 or TRBV12-4 and TRBJ2-1; D might be TRBD2 (6 bases). This CDR3 contains 14 residues. The CDR3 sequence: CASSLSGGYNEQFF. CDR3 bases: TGCGCCAGCAGCTTATCTGGGGGGTACAATGAGCAGTTCTTC.

This clonotype appeared a few times. A read error may produce the germline difference seen at one junction end. The chain is built from TRBV27 and TRBJ2-3; 9 bases align to TRBD2. This CDR3 has 15 residues. The germline gives CDR1 MNHEY, CDR2 SMNVEV (reference sequence). The CDR3, as DNA: TGTGCCAGCCGTTTGGGACTAGCTTACTCAGATACGCAGTATTTT. Amino acids: CASRLGLAYSDTQYF.

This clonotype was picked up a small number of times. This chain uses TRBV28 with TRBJ2-3; 7 bases agree with TRBD2. Germline V gene sequence: CDR1 MDHEN, CDR2 SYDVKM. The CDR3 consists of 17 residues. J was trimmed by 2 bases and V by 2 bases; bases with no gene match: 10. CDR3 sequence: CASSLRPEAGLTDTQYF. The CDR3 DNA reads TGTGCCAGCAGTTTACGACCCGAAGCGGGACTCACAGATACGCAGTATTTT.

The chain recombines TRBV28 with TRBJ2-3; TRBD1 or TRBD2 may be the D gene (5 bases each). The CDR3 totals 14 residues. The V and J ends lost 7 bases and 2 bases respectively, with 13 bases between them. Per germline, CDR1 MDHEN and CDR2 SYDVKM. The CDR3: CASKESGTTDTQYF. The CDR3 DNA reads as TGTGCCAGCAAAGAATCGGGGACCACAGATACGCAGTATTTT. The full variable domain, with the rest looked up from reference TRBV28 and TRBJ2-3, is DVKVTQSSRYLVKRTGEKVFLECVQDMDHENMFWYRQDPGLGLRLIYFSYDVKMKEKGDIPEGYSVSREKKERFSLILESASTNQTSMYLCASKESGTTDTQYFGPGTRLTVL.

This clonotype was found a few times. V is TRBV7-2 and J is TRBJ2-1, with a weak D call TRBD1 (6 bases). Germline lookup yields CDR1 SGHTA and CDR2 FQGNSA. The CDR3 extends over 15 amino acids. Trimming shortened V by 5 bases and J by 6 bases, and 17 bases separated the two germline ends. The CDR3 nucleotides are TGTGCCAGCAGCACCAGGGGTGTAGGGGTCAATGAGCAGTTCTTC. As protein: CASSTRGVGVNEQFF.

This clonotype was seen repeatedly, ten times or more. This chain joins TRBV12-3 or TRBV12-4 and TRBJ2-7, with D unresolved. V dropped 6 bases and J dropped 0 bases, with 15 bases sitting between them. The CDR3 is made up of 15 amino acids. Written as DNA, the CDR3 is TGTGCCAGCAGATACAGAGATCTTAGCTCCTACGAGCAGTACTTC. Its protein product is CASRYRDLSSYEQYF.

This clonotype has a count of ten or more. The gene calls are TRBV10-3 and TRBJ1-6, with 7 positions matching TRBD1. The V and J ends lost 8 bases and 5 bases, in that order; junction bases with no gene match: 9. The CDR3 consists of 15 residues. Germline values: CDR1 ENHRY, CDR2 SYGVKD. CDR3 in DNA: TGTGCCATCGCTAGGGAGGGACAGAATAATTCACCCCTCCACTTT. It yields the protein CAIAREGQNNSPLHF.

This clonotype was picked up a small number of times. V and J are TRBV27 and TRBJ1-1; maybe TRBD1 (6 bases). The CDR3 has 15 amino acids. Per germline, CDR1 MNHEY and CDR2 SMNVEV (reference sequence). V lost 6 bases, J lost 1 base, and 15 bases lay in between. This CDR3 reads CASSFQAGANTEAFF. DNA for the CDR3: TGTGCCAGCAGCTTCCAGGCGGGGGCGAACACTGAAGCTTTCTTT.

The V and J genes are TRBV6-5 and TRBJ2-5; TRBD1 agrees at 9 bases. With 1 base clipped from V and 7 bases from J, the junction kept 4 bases outside the gene matches. Germline CDR1 reads MNHEY; CDR2 reads SVGAGI. This CDR3 has 14 amino acids. Here the CDR3 reads CASSYWTGEGTQYF. CDR3 coding DNA: TGTGCCAGCAGTTACTGGACAGGGGAAGGGACCCAGTACTTC.

The table lists this clonotype with a few counts. The chain carries TRBV18 and TRBJ2-6; TRBD1 aligns across 8 bases. Germline V lookup: CDR1 KGHSH, CDR2 LQKENI. The ends lost 4 bases at V and 0 bases at J; junction bases unmatched: 11. The CDR3 length is 19 residues. CDR3 in amino acids: CASSRGPTGEPSGANVLTF. CDR3 nucleotides: TGTGCCAGCTCACGGGGCCCGACAGGGGAACCCTCTGGGGCCAACGTCCTGACTTTC. Supplemented by reference TRBV18 and TRBJ2-6, the full variable domain reads NAGVMQNPRHLVRRRGQEARLRCSPMKGHSHVYWYRQLPEEGLKFMVYLQKENIIDESGMPKERFSAEFPKEGPSILRIQQVVRGDSAAYFCASSRGPTGEPSGANVLTFGAGSRLTVL.

V usage is TRBV29-1 and J usage is TRBJ2-3, with D tentatively TRBD1 (5 bases). Germline V lookup: CDR1 SQVTM, CDR2 ANQGSEA. CDR3 length: 13 residues. V lost 5 bases and J lost 0, with 9 bases in between. CDR3 protein: CSVSRQSTDTQYF. The CDR3 DNA follows: TGCAGCGTTTCCCGACAGAGCACAGATACGCAGTATTTT.

The V and J genes are TRBV9 and TRBJ2-5; D unclear. The length of the CDR3 is 18 residues. Trimming stripped 0 bases from V and 5 bases from J, with 23 bases between. Germline loops: CDR1 SGDLS, CDR2 YYNGEE. Here the CDR3 reads CASSVDPSQAPPRETQYF. DNA for the CDR3: TGTGCCAGCAGCGTAGACCCCAGTCAAGCCCCACCAAGGGAGACCCAGTACTTC.

The chain carries TRBV6-1 and TRBJ1-2, with 9 bases lining up with TRBD1. Germline V gene data show CDR1 as MNHNS and CDR2 as SASEGT. The CDR3 totals 13 residues. The V and J ends lost 3 bases and 6 bases, in that order; junction bases with no gene match: 2. CDR3 nucleotide sequence: TGTGCCAGCAGTGAGGACAGGGGTAATGGCTACACCTTC. It is translated as CASSEDRGNGYTF.

The rearrangement joins TRBV11-3 to TRBJ2-5; possible D gene TRBD2, 7 bases. This CDR3 spans 14 amino acids. The germline gives CDR1 SGHNT, CDR2 YENEEA. Trimming removed 6 bases from V and 4 bases from J, with 15 bases in between. CDR3 region: CASSRRGAVETQYF. The CDR3 DNA sequence: TGTGCCAGCAGTCGACGGGGGGCTGTAGAGACCCAGTACTTC.

This clonotype has ten or more counts. The rearrangement joins TRBV20-1 to TRBJ2-3, with D unclear. Germline V lookup: CDR1 DFQATT, CDR2 SNEGSKA (reference sequence). V gave up 5 bases and J gave up 7 bases, with 13 bases separating them. The CDR3 loop spans 12 amino acids. CDR3 sequence reads: CSAPPRSNTQYF. CDR3 bases: TGCAGTGCTCCCCCCAGGTCCAATACGCAGTATTTT.

The CDR3: CASSLISVTGELFF. CDR3 in DNA: TGTGCCAGCAGTTTAATTTCCGTCACCGGGGAGCTGTTTTTT. The gene calls are TRBV12-3 or TRBV12-4 and TRBJ2-2; D is unresolved. The CDR3 covers 14 residues. Between the trimmed V and J ends, which lost 2 bases and 4 bases, there was a span of 8 bases.

This clonotype was picked up a small number of times. The chain is built from TRBV30 and TRBJ2-1; TRBD2 agrees at 13 bases. The CDR3 runs 18 residues. Germline values: CDR1 GTSNPN, CDR2 SVGIG (reference sequence). The junction had 12 bases not matched to a gene; V was cut back by 0 bases and J by 7 bases. CDR3 sequence (DNA): TGTGCCTGGAGTGTAATGGAGTGGGGACTAGCGGGACCGAATGAGCAGTTCTTC. It is translated as CAWSVMEWGLAGPNEQFF.

This clonotype was counted only a few times. This CDR3 is CSVDSAGGELFF. The CDR3, as DNA: TGCAGCGTTGACTCCGCGGGAGGGGAGCTGTTTTTT. The chain joins TRBV29-1 to TRBJ2-2, with D possibly being TRBD2 (6 bases). The CDR3 is 12 residues long. Germline-derived CDR1 and CDR2 are SQVTM and ANQGSEA. Trimming took off 3 bases at V and 8 bases at J, with 10 bases between the two ends.

This clonotype was counted only a few times. The genes are TRBV20-1 and TRBJ1-1, with D possibly TRBD1 on 6 matching bases. Germline CDR1 and CDR2: DFQATT and SNEGSKA (reference sequence). Deletions cut 3 bases from V and 3 bases from J, with 20 bases between. The CDR3 spans 16 residues. DNA for the CDR3: TGCAGTGCTAGGGTTAGCAGGGGAAATCGGTACACTGAAGCTTTCTTT. Protein product: CSARVSRGNRYTEAFF.

V is TRBV6-2 or TRBV6-3 and J is TRBJ1-5, with D maybe TRBD1 (5 bases). The germline V gene encodes CDR1 MNHEY and CDR2 SVGEGT. The CDR3 has 13 amino acids. V was pared by 6 bases and J by 3 bases, with 9 bases between. The CDR3 sequence: CASRTEVNQPQHF. The CDR3 coding sequence is TGTGCCAGCAGGACAGAAGTCAATCAGCCCCAGCATTTT.